Shown below are 11 T cell receptor beta chains from a single sample sequenced in a study of CDR3 diversity in severe acne. A single record per CDR3 protein comes from TCRdb applying MiXCR to the PCR reads. The repertoire holds over 85,000 distinct CDR3 sequences, 51% seen once, with around 12% in the top ten. Sequences were obtained from blood. The source of these receptors is a male donor with acne.

The gene calls are TRBV29-1 and TRBJ2-7; D remains unclear. The germline gives CDR1 SQVTM, CDR2 ANQGSEA. CDR3 length: 14 residues. The germline V and J ends were trimmed by 0 bases and 2 bases, with 11 bases remaining between them. In DNA, the CDR3 is TGCAGCGTTGAAGATCAAGAAGCCACCTACGAGCAGTACTTC. Amino acid sequence: CSVEDQEATYEQYF.

This clonotype was observed many times. The rearrangement uses TRBV19 and TRBJ1-6, with TRBD1 as a possible D gene (6 bases). Germline V gene sequence: CDR1 LNHDA, CDR2 SQIVND (reference sequence). Trimming removed 1 base at V and 7 bases at J, with 20 bases between. CDR3 length: 18 residues. The CDR3 DNA reads as TGTGCCAGTAGTATAGGAGACCGTAAGGGGGTGCTGAATTCACCCCTCCACTTT. This encodes CASSIGDRKGVLNSPLHF.

The chain couples TRBV12-3 or TRBV12-4 to TRBJ1-2; 11 bases are shared with TRBD1. The CDR3 is 16 residues long. The trim removed 0 bases at V and 1 base at J, leaving 1 base unmatched. CDR3 residues: CASSLAGTGGNYGYTF. The CDR3 DNA is TGTGCCAGCAGTTTAGCCGGGACAGGGGGTAACTATGGCTACACCTTC.

The gene calls are TRBV15 and TRBJ1-4; possible D gene TRBD1, 5 bases. Trimming removed 5 bases at V and 8 bases at J, with 12 bases between. Germline V gives CDR1 LNHNV, CDR2 YYDKDF (reference sequence). This CDR3 has 13 residues. CDR3 nucleotide sequence: TGTGCCACCAGCTGGAGGGACGGAGAAAAACTGTTTTTT. Protein: CATSWRDGEKLFF. The complete variable domain, with remaining parts taken from reference TRBV15 and TRBJ1-4, reads DAMVIQNPRYQVTQFGKPVTLSCSQTLNHNVMYWYQQKSSQAPKLLFHYYDKDFNNEADTPDNFQSRRPNTSFCFLDIRSPGLGDTAMYLCATSWRDGEKLFFGSGTQLSVL.

The rearrangement uses TRBV11-1 and TRBJ2-1; 8 bases line up with TRBD2. After removal of 5 bases from V and 8 bases from J, the junction contained 8 bases not matched to a gene. From germline, CDR1 is SGHAT and CDR2 FQDESV (reference sequence). The CDR3 is made up of 14 amino acids. CDR3 protein: CASSPGTRGHEQFF. The CDR3 DNA sequence: TGTGCCAGCAGCCCCGGGACTAGGGGTCATGAGCAGTTCTTC. The complete variable domain, with remaining parts taken from reference TRBV11-1 and TRBJ2-1, reads EAEVAQSPRYKITEKSQAVAFWCDPISGHATLYWYRQILGQGPELLVQFQDESVVDDSQLPKDRFSAERLKGVDSTLKIQPAELGDSAMYLCASSPGTRGHEQFFGPGTRLTVL.

Regarding this clonotype: Relative to the germline gene, one junction end is altered; a read error may explain this. The chain uses TRBV10-3 and TRBJ1-2; D is possibly TRBD1 (6 bases). CDR1 and CDR2 from the germline V gene are ENHRY and SYGVKD. The CDR3 consists of 13 residues. CDR3 bases: TGTGCCAGCAGTGGACCCACAGGGTCAATCTACACCTTC. It is translated as CASSGPTGSIYTF.

This clonotype was detected once. The chain employs TRBV20-1 and TRBJ2-7, with 15 bases fitting TRBD2. V was clipped by 3 bases and J by 5 bases; unmatched bases: 2. The CDR3 runs 14 residues. Germline V gene lookup returns CDR1 DFQATT and CDR2 SNEGSKA (reference sequence). The DNA of the CDR3 is TGCAGTGCTAGGGGACTAGCGGGAGGCGACGAGCAGTACTTC. Translating it yields CSARGLAGGDEQYF.

This sequence joins TRBV29-1 and TRBJ1-2; 7 nucleotides agree with TRBD1. Per germline, CDR1 SQVTM and CDR2 ANQGSEA. The length of the CDR3 is 12 residues. V trimming: 5 bases; J trimming: 3 bases; junction bases outside the gene matches: 3. The CDR3 coding sequence is TGCAGCGTTAATACAGGGGACTATGGCTACACCTTC. Its translation is CSVNTGDYGYTF.

This clonotype was seen a single time. The genes are TRBV7-9 and TRBJ2-1; possibly TRBD1 for D (5 bases). The V gene lost 5 bases and the J gene lost 9 bases, with 11 bases spanning the gap. Germline CDR1 is SEHNR and CDR2 is FQNEAQ (reference sequence). The CDR3 extends over 12 amino acids. CDR3 sequence reads: CASSPGNTEQFF. CDR3 nucleotide sequence: TGTGCCAGCAGCCCAGGGAACACTGAGCAGTTCTTC.

Written as DNA, the CDR3 is TGTGCCAGCAGCATGAACGGGGGCTACGTCCTGACTTTC. Amino acids: CASSMNGGYVLTF. The genes are TRBV7-8 and TRBJ2-6; D could derive from TRBD1 or TRBD2 (6 bases each). Trimming stripped 5 bases from V and 11 bases from J, with 13 bases between. The CDR3 has 13 amino acids. The germline V gene encodes CDR1 SGHVS and CDR2 FQNEAQ.

This clonotype was observed at least ten times. The V gene is TRBV5-1, the J gene TRBJ1-2; weak D call: TRBD1 (6 bases). Germline loops: CDR1 SGHRS, CDR2 YFSETQ. This CDR3 comprises 13 residues. Trimming stripped 1 base from V and 8 bases from J, with 12 bases between. As DNA, the CDR3 is TGCGCCAGCAGCTTGATACAGGGCCAGGGCTACACCTTC. This gives the protein CASSLIQGQGYTF.